The 5 T cell receptor beta chains below come from one sample, sequenced in a study of cytomegalovirus exposure and HLA in healthy donors. With 60 Vbeta and 13 Jbeta primers, the PCR was carried out. Measured with immunoSEQ multiplex PCR; TCRdb has only the in-frame clones, and not every one. The sample has 150,000 to 200,000 clones; 70% to 80% are singletons. Input material: PBMCs. The receptors were sampled from a woman between 40 and 50 years old in good health and CMV-seronegative.

The chain combines TRBV5-1 with TRBJ1-2; TRBD1 matches 9 bases. The CDR3 is made up of 15 amino acids. The ends lost 3 bases at V and 1 base at J; junction bases unmatched: 4. The germline V gene encodes CDR1 SGHRS and CDR2 YFSETQ. CDR3 in amino acids: CASSSGQGNNYGYTF. CDR3 sequence (DNA): TGCGCCAGCAGCTCGGGACAGGGAAATAACTATGGCTACACCTTC.

This chain joins TRBV5-1 and TRBJ2-7, with 13 nucleotides matching TRBD2. This CDR3 has 16 amino acids. V was pared by 3 bases and J by 4 bases, with 7 bases of the junction left unmatched. CDR1 is SGHRS and CDR2 is YFSETQ in the germline V gene. In DNA form, the CDR3 reads TGCGCCAGCAGCTATTCCGGGACTAGCGGGGTTTACGAGCAGTACTTC. Translated, it gives CASSYSGTSGVYEQYF.

The chain has TRBV10-3 and TRBJ2-7; tentative D call: TRBD1 (6 bases). CDR3 length: 16 amino acids. The V end was cut by 5 bases, the J end by 1 base, with 18 bases between. The germline gives CDR1 ENHRY, CDR2 SYGVKD. For the CDR3, the DNA is TGTGCCATCAGTATTGGAATCGGACAGACATCCTACGAGCAGTACTTC. Translation gives CAISIGIGQTSYEQYF.

The V gene is TRBV15, the J gene TRBJ2-5; 12 bases fit TRBD2. The CDR3 is 17 amino acids. Trimming took 1 base from V and 5 from J; bases not matched to a gene: 8. Germline V gives CDR1 LNHNV, CDR2 YYDKDF (reference sequence). The CDR3 spells CATSRGSLLAGGETQYF. CDR3 nucleotide sequence: TGTGCCACCAGCAGAGGCTCGTTACTAGCGGGAGGTGAGACCCAGTACTTC.

The V and J genes are TRBV30 and TRBJ2-1; 10 bases align to TRBD1. Trimming removed 3 bases from V and 7 bases from J; junction bases left unmatched: 9. This CDR3 contains 15 residues. Germline CDR1 and CDR2: GTSNPN and SVGIG (reference sequence). CDR3 region: CAWSSGDRGTNEQFF. In nucleotides, the CDR3 is TGTGCCTGGAGCTCCGGGGACAGGGGTACGAATGAGCAGTTCTTC. The full variable domain, its missing parts supplied by reference TRBV30 and TRBJ2-1, is SQTIHQWPATLVQPVGSPLSLECTVEGTSNPNLYWYRQAAGRGLQLLFYSVGIGQISSEVPQNLSASRPQDRQFILSSKKLLLSDSGFYLCAWSSGDRGTNEQFFGPGTRLTVL.